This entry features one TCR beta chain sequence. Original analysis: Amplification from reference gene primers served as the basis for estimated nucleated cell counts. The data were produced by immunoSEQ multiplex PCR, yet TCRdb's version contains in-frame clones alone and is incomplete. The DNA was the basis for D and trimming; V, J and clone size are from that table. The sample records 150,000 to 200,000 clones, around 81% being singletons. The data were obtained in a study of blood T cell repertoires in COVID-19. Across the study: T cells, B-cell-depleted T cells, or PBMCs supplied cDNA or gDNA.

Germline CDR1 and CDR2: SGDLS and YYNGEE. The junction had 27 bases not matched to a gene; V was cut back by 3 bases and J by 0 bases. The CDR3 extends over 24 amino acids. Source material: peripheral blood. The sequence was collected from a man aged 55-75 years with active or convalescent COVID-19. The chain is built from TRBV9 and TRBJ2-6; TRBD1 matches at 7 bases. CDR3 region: CASSASSTPPRTGPRSSGANVLTF. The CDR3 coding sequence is TGTGCCAGCAGCGCCAGTAGTACCCCCCCCCGGACAGGCCCCCGTAGCTCTGGGGCCAACGTCCTGACTTTC.